The 10 T cell receptor beta chains below come from one sample, sequenced in a study of cytomegalovirus exposure and HLA in healthy donors. PCR amplification relied on 60 Vbeta primers (plus 13 Jbeta primers). Measured with immunoSEQ multiplex PCR; TCRdb has only the in-frame clones, and not every one. The data contain around 180,000 clones, about four fifths of them singletons. Sample: PBMCs. These receptors were collected from a man aged 18-30 years in good health and CMV-seronegative.

The J gene is TRBJ1-2, the V gene TRBV7-9, with D possibly TRBD1 on 5 matching bases. The germline V and J ends were trimmed by 6 bases and 6 bases, with 14 bases remaining between them. The CDR3 has 13 amino acids. Germline V gene data show CDR1 as SEHNR and CDR2 as FQNEAQ (reference sequence). Here the CDR3 reads CASRPRWGHGYTF. The CDR3 DNA follows: TGTGCCAGCAGACCACGGTGGGGCCATGGCTACACCTTC. Looking up the rest from reference TRBV7-9 and TRBJ1-2 gives the full variable domain: DTGVSQNPRHKITKRGQNVTFRCDPISEHNRLYWYRQTLGQGPEFLTYFQNEAQLEKSRLLSDRFSAERPKGSFSTLEIQRTEQGDSAMYLCASRPRWGHGYTFGSGTRLTVV.

This rearrangement joins TRBV7-6 to TRBJ2-7, with 9 positions matching TRBD1. Trimming cost V 5 bases and J 3 bases; bases outside gene matches: 14. CDR3 length: 17 residues. Per the germline V gene, CDR1 is SGHVS and CDR2 is FNYEAQ. CDR3 bases: TGTGCCAGCAGCCCCACAGGGGGGACAGGGATCCTCTACGAGCAGTACTTC. As protein: CASSPTGGTGILYEQYF.

Note on this clone: One junction end disagrees with the germline gene, perhaps due to a read error. This specimen includes other DNA sequences encoding the same CDR3. The genes are TRBV10-3 and TRBJ2-3, with 10 nucleotides matching TRBD2. The CDR3 runs to 14 residues. Germline V lookup: CDR1 ENHRY, CDR2 SYGVKD. CDR3 region: CAIEREGSTDTQYF. In DNA form, the CDR3 reads TGTGCCATCGAGCGGGAGGGTAGCACTGATACGCAGTATTTT.

The chain has TRBV7-2 and TRBJ2-7, with a tentative D call TRBD2 (5 bases). This CDR3 region has 14 residues. With 6 bases removed from V and 2 bases from J, the gap between germline ends came to 14 bases. Germline V gene data show CDR1 as SGHTA and CDR2 as FQGNSA. CDR3 amino acids: CASSSREEAYEQYF. The CDR3 nucleotides read TGTGCCAGCAGTAGCCGGGAAGAAGCCTACGAGCAGTACTTC.

This clone showed up just a few times. The V gene is TRBV5-8, the J gene TRBJ2-7; D gene uncertain. The length of the CDR3 is 15 residues. Germline values: CDR1 SGHTS, CDR2 YDEGEE. Trimming shortened V by 3 bases and J by 1 base, and 14 bases separated the two germline ends. The DNA for the CDR3 is TGTGCCAGCAGCTACCGGGTCCCTTATTCCTACGAGCAGTACTTC. This encodes CASSYRVPYSYEQYF.

The chain has TRBV7-8 and TRBJ2-5; TRBD2 matches 11 bases. The DNA end is more similar to TRBJ2-7, so the J call may be wrong. CDR3 size: 17 residues. CDR1 and CDR2 (germline): SGHVS, FQNEAQ. In DNA, the CDR3 is TGTGCCAGCAGCTACGCCCCCCAGACTAGCGGGGCCTACGAGCAGTACTTC. As protein: CASSYAPQTSGAYEQYF.

The chain links TRBV18 to TRBJ2-1, with D uncertain. Germline assignment: CDR1 KGHSH and CDR2 LQKENI. The CDR3 is 14 residues long. Between the trimmed V and J ends, which lost 3 bases and 4 bases, there was a span of 10 bases. The CDR3 is CASSPDDEYNEQFF. The CDR3 DNA is TGTGCCAGCTCACCTGATGATGAGTACAATGAGCAGTTCTTC.

The CDR3 DNA is TGTGCCAGCATCGGACTAGCGGGAGGATCGTTCTTC. It encodes CASIGLAGGSFF. V is TRBV7-9 and J is TRBJ2-1; the match to TRBD2 covers 14 bases. This CDR3 is built from 12 residues. Trimming removed 7 bases from V and 15 bases from J; junction bases left unmatched: 5. CDR1 is SEHNR and CDR2 is FQNEAQ in the germline V gene (reference sequence).

This clone has only one observation. The chain has TRBV9 and TRBJ2-1; D gene unclear. This CDR3 is built from 16 residues. The V and J ends lost 0 bases and 0 bases respectively, with 10 bases between them. CDR1 is SGDLS and CDR2 is YYNGEE in the germline V gene. In DNA form, the CDR3 reads TGTGCCAGCAGCGTAGCGGCGGAAAGCTCCTACAATGAGCAGTTCTTC. Its translation is CASSVAAESSYNEQFF.

The chain uses TRBV25-1 and TRBJ1-6; D gene unclear. This CDR3 is built from 17 residues. The germline gives CDR1 MGHDK, CDR2 SYGVNS. Trimming left V 1 base short and J 9 bases short, with 19 bases between. The CDR3 loop is CASSESRARVLTSPLHF. Here the CDR3 DNA reads TGTGCCAGCAGTGAATCCCGAGCGAGGGTTCTTACTTCACCCCTCCACTTT.